This is a list of T cell receptor beta chains from one sample in a study of naive and memory T cell subsets. A single record per CDR3 protein comes from TCRdb applying MiXCR to the UMI-ligation and nested PCR reads. Here the sample spans 95,000 to 150,000 distinct CDR3 sequences, around 35% being singletons. The sequenced sample consisted of central memory CD4+ T cells from blood. The receptor source for this set is a human donor in good health. The CDR3 runs from the conserved cysteine through the conserved F or W. The D gene is left open where the match is weak. Size is stated for part of the rows, as once, few or many counts, or as a class when the clone is expanded.

j_call	d_call	clone_size	v_call	cdr3_aa	cdr3_nt
TRBJ2-1	-	few	TRBV28	CASSRGTPGSYNEQFF	TGTGCCAGCAGTCGCGGGACACCGGGCTCCTACAATGAGCAGTTCTTC
TRBJ1-1	-	-	TRBV27	CASSPTRSRRNAFF	TGTGCCAGCAGTCCGACCCGATCCCGACGAAACGCTTTCTTT
TRBJ2-1	TRBD2	few	TRBV6-1	CASSEETSGRFNEQFF	TGTGCCAGCAGTGAAGAGACTAGCGGGAGGTTTAATGAGCAGTTCTTC
TRBJ2-4	TRBD1	-	TRBV28	CASSRQGAKNIQYF	TGTGCCAGCAGTCGACAGGGTGCCAAAAACATTCAGTACTTC
TRBJ1-6	TRBD1	few	TRBV20-1	CSARDAARDRRNSPLHF	TGCAGTGCTAGAGATGCGGCCCGGGACAGGCGGAATTCACCCCTCCACTTT
TRBJ2-7	-	few	TRBV21-1	CASSKRDPKTSGRAAYEQYF	TGTGCCAGCAGCAAGCGGGATCCTAAGACTAGCGGGAGGGCCGCGTACGAGCAGTACTTC
TRBJ2-5	-	once	TRBV5-1	CASSFPPQETQYF	TGCGCCAGCAGCTTTCCACCCCAAGAGACCCAGTACTTC
TRBJ2-7	-	-	TRBV12-3/TRBV12-4	CASSPSPYEQYF	TGTGCCAGCAGCCCTAGTCCCTACGAGCAGTACTTC
TRBJ2-5	-	-	TRBV28	CASSFWESGAETQYF	TGTGCCAGCAGTTTTTGGGAATCCGGGGCTGAGACCCAGTACTTC
TRBJ2-1	-	many	TRBV11-2	CASSLGTYNEQFF	TGTGCCAGCAGCTTAGGTACTTACAATGAGCAGTTCTTC
TRBJ1-5	-	few	TRBV2	CASTPTQGFDYSGPNQPQHF	TGTGCCAGCACCCCAACCCAGGGGTTTGATTATTCGGGCCCCAATCAGCCCCAGCATTTT
TRBJ1-3	-	-	TRBV5-4	CASSLGLTTNTIYF	TGTGCCAGCAGCTTGGGTTTGACGACAAACACCATATATTTT
TRBJ1-6	-	-	TRBV30	CAWGELGSPLHF	TGTGCCTGGGGCGAGCTGGGTTCACCCCTCCACTTT
TRBJ2-3	-	few	TRBV20-1	CSALRRGTQYF	TGCAGTGCCCTTCGGCGGGGTACGCAGTATTTT
TRBJ2-5	TRBD2	-	TRBV7-9	CASSGAGPLQETQYF	TGTGCCAGCAGCGGAGCGGGGCCCCTCCAAGAGACCCAGTACTTC
TRBJ2-7	-	-	TRBV5-1	CASSLGVTTYEQYF	TGCGCCAGCAGCTTGGGGGTGACTACCTACGAGCAGTACTTC
TRBJ1-2	-	-	TRBV20-1	CSASGDGQVRSYTF	TGCAGTGCTAGTGGAGACGGTCAAGTCAGGAGCTACACCTTC
TRBJ1-5	TRBD1	-	TRBV15	CATSGDRGNQPQHF	TGTGCCACCAGCGGGGACAGGGGTAATCAGCCCCAGCATTTT
TRBJ2-5	-	-	TRBV5-1	CASSLDSGRTQYF	TGCGCCAGCAGCTTGGACTCCGGAAGGACCCAGTACTTC
TRBJ1-1	-	-	TRBV27	CASKWGGKNTEAFF	TGTGCCAGCAAATGGGGGGGGAAGAACACTGAAGCTTTCTTT
TRBJ2-3	TRBD1	-	TRBV6-6	CASIRDRGTDTQYF	TGTGCCAGCATCCGGGACAGGGGTACAGATACGCAGTATTTT
TRBJ1-5	-	few	TRBV10-3	CAISEGRDNQPQHF	TGTGCCATCAGTGAGGGCAGGGACAATCAGCCCCAGCATTTT
TRBJ2-7	TRBD1	-	TRBV11-2	CASSLYLDRGNYEQYF	TGTGCCAGCAGCTTATATTTGGACAGGGGAAACTACGAGCAGTACTTC
TRBJ1-1	-	few	TRBV19	CASSIDRPLNTEAFF	TGTGCCAGTAGTATAGATCGACCCTTGAACACTGAAGCTTTCTTT
TRBJ1-5	TRBD1	-	TRBV6-1	CATKRGGQGADQPQHF	TGTGCCACCAAGAGGGGAGGACAGGGGGCAGATCAGCCCCAGCATTTT
TRBJ2-5	TRBD2	-	TRBV5-1	CASSLKTSGPGETQYF	TGCGCCAGCAGCTTAAAGACTAGCGGGCCCGGTGAGACCCAGTACTTC
TRBJ2-5	TRBD2	-	TRBV20-1	CSAGEGPWETQYF	TGCAGTGCTGGGGAGGGCCCTTGGGAGACCCAGTACTTC
TRBJ2-2	TRBD2	-	TRBV5-1	CASSPLLAATGELFF	TGCGCCAGCAGCCCCCTCCTAGCGGCGACCGGGGAGCTGTTTTTT
TRBJ2-7	TRBD2	-	TRBV20-1	CSGGVAGGHEQYF	TGCAGTGGGGGGGTAGCGGGAGGCCACGAGCAGTACTTC
TRBJ1-1	TRBD1	few	TRBV29-1	CSVSDRVTEAFF	TGCAGCGTTTCTGACAGGGTGACTGAAGCTTTCTTT
TRBJ2-2	-	few	TRBV28	CASSSAGAGAGELFF	TGTGCCAGCAGTTCGGCAGGGGCCGGGGCCGGGGAGCTGTTTTTT
TRBJ2-3	-	few	TRBV5-1	CASSVAGYTDTQYF	TGCGCCAGCAGCGTAGCCGGGTACACAGATACGCAGTATTTT
TRBJ1-5	TRBD1	few	TRBV7-9	CASSRDRENQPQHF	TGTGCCAGCAGCCGGGACAGGGAAAATCAGCCCCAGCATTTT
TRBJ1-6	TRBD1	-	TRBV6-5	CASAHTQGRNSPLHF	TGTGCCAGCGCCCACACACAGGGGAGGAATTCACCCCTCCACTTT
TRBJ2-6	-	few	TRBV12-3/TRBV12-4	CASSLEADGANVLTF	TGTGCCAGCAGTTTAGAGGCAGATGGGGCCAACGTCCTGACTTTC
TRBJ2-7	-	many	TRBV12-2	CASRLARQTYEQYF	TGTGCAAGTCGCTTAGCGCGTCAGACCTACGAGCAGTACTTC
TRBJ2-1	TRBD2	many	TRBV27	CASSSTGLAGLRVYNEQFF	TGTGCCAGCAGTTCCACCGGACTAGCAGGATTAAGGGTCTACAATGAGCAGTTCTTC
TRBJ2-7	-	few	TRBV6-6	CASSFLDKPHEQYF	TGTGCCAGCAGTTTCCTCGACAAGCCCCACGAGCAGTACTTC
TRBJ1-2	-	few	TRBV18	CASSPSQRNYGYTF	TGTGCCAGCTCACCCAGTCAGAGGAACTATGGCTACACCTTC
TRBJ2-2	-	few	TRBV6-6	CASTGSRQSTGELFF	TGTGCCAGCACCGGATCTAGACAGTCCACCGGGGAGCTGTTTTTT
TRBJ1-1	-	few	TRBV27	CASRKNPVGTEAFF	TGTGCCAGCAGGAAAAACCCCGTTGGAACTGAAGCTTTCTTT
TRBJ2-4	-	-	TRBV7-2	CASSLFSSRAVGGITKNIQYF	TGTGCCAGCAGCTTATTTTCCTCGAGAGCCGTTGGCGGGATTACCAAAAACATTCAGTACTTC
TRBJ2-1	-	many	TRBV7-2	CASSLAGNGGEQFF	TGTGCCAGCAGCTTAGCGGGAAATGGGGGCGAGCAGTTCTTC
TRBJ1-2	TRBD1	few	TRBV7-2	CASSPQVRTGNGYTF	TGTGCCAGCAGCCCTCAAGTGCGGACAGGGAACGGCTACACCTTC
TRBJ2-7	TRBD2	many	TRBV9	CASSVRGVSYEQYF	TGTGCCAGCAGCGTTCGGGGGGTCTCCTACGAGCAGTACTTC
TRBJ1-5	-	once	TRBV11-2	CASSLGFAGIAEGQPQHF	TGTGCCAGCAGCTTAGGTTTCGCAGGAATCGCCGAGGGTCAGCCCCAGCATTTT
TRBJ2-1	-	-	TRBV2	CAAGNHNEQFF	TGTGCCGCCGGGAACCACAATGAGCAGTTCTTC
TRBJ2-1	-	-	TRBV27	CASSRRAGLFNNEQFF	TGTGCCAGCAGCCGTAGGGCCGGACTATTCAACAATGAGCAGTTCTTC